The 32 T cell receptor beta chains below all came from one sample that was sequenced in a study of T cell repertoires in cytomegalovirus infection. TCRdb processed the reads anew with MiXCR; each CDR3 protein has one entry. Among about 160,000 distinct CDR3 sequences listed, about a sixth were seen once. Sequenced material: CD8+ T cells from PBMCs. These receptors came from a human donor in good health (CMV status not recorded). Some clones in this sample may be carry-over from other donors' samples.

At least ten counts were recorded for this clonotype. The V and J genes are TRBV7-2 and TRBJ1-5; D is undetermined. Germline V gives CDR1 SGHTA, CDR2 FQGNSA. The CDR3 extends over 16 amino acids. Trimming took 1 base from V and 1 from J, leaving 11 bases between them. Here the CDR3 reads CASSLEALGSNQPQHF. CDR3 nucleotide sequence: TGTGCCAGCAGCTTAGAGGCCCTTGGAAGCAATCAGCCCCAGCATTTT.

This rearrangement joins TRBV7-8 to TRBJ2-3; D might be TRBD2 (5 bases). The CDR3 spans 15 residues. Germline V gives CDR1 SGHVS, CDR2 FQNEAQ. Trimming pared 5 bases from V and 4 bases from J, leaving 16 bases between. The DNA for the CDR3 is TGTGCCAGCAGCCAGAGGGCAGCCCCCTCAGATACGCAGTATTTT. Translated, it gives CASSQRAAPSDTQYF.

A word on this clonotype: Possible read error: a much larger clone is one base away. The chain employs TRBV7-2 and TRBJ2-7; 7 nucleotides match TRBD1. Germline V gene data show CDR1 as SGHTA and CDR2 as FQGNSA. The CDR3 consists of 15 residues. CDR3 loop: CASCFRPQGAYEQYF. CDR3 nucleotides: TGTGCCAGCTGCTTTCGGCCCCAGGGGGCCTACGAGCAGTACTTC.

This clonotype was recorded many times. This sequence joins TRBV7-6 and TRBJ2-1; D possibly corresponds to TRBD1 (5 bases). This CDR3 has 14 residues. Germline assignment: CDR1 SGHVS and CDR2 FNYEAQ. The ends were cut back, 2 bases at V and 6 bases at J, with 11 bases in the middle. The CDR3 loop is CASSLTETANEQFF. The CDR3 DNA reads as TGTGCCAGCAGCTTAACCGAGACAGCCAATGAGCAGTTCTTC.

This clonotype came up many times. The chain is built from TRBV7-2 and TRBJ2-7; 7 bases fit TRBD1. Germline V gives CDR1 SGHTA, CDR2 FQGNSA. The J segment lost 1 base and the V segment lost 5 bases, leaving 2 bases of the junction unmatched. The CDR3 loop spans 13 amino acids. The CDR3 loop reads CASSRQGSYEQYF. The CDR3 bases are TGTGCCAGCAGCCGACAGGGTTCCTACGAGCAGTACTTC.

The rearrangement joins TRBV12-3 or TRBV12-4 to TRBJ1-5; 9 bases align to TRBD1. J lost 6 bases, V lost 5 bases, and 5 bases had no gene match. This CDR3 is 14 amino acids long. Written as DNA, the CDR3 is TGTGCCAGCAGTACACAGGGGGCCGGTCAGCCCCAGCATTTT. Translating it yields CASSTQGAGQPQHF.

The CDR3 is CASSFPLPPYEQYF. The CDR3, as DNA: TGTGCCAGCAGCTTCCCCCTACCCCCCTACGAGCAGTACTTC. The chain recombines TRBV7-9 with TRBJ2-7; D unclear. CDR1 SEHNR and CDR2 FQNEAQ come from the germline V gene (reference sequence). With 3 bases removed from V and 2 bases from J, the gap between germline ends came to 11 bases. The length of the CDR3 is 14 residues.

The table lists this clonotype with a few counts. V and J are TRBV9 and TRBJ2-1, with D perhaps TRBD2 (6 bases). Germline-derived CDR1 and CDR2 are SGDLS and YYNGEE. The V gene lost 4 bases and the J gene lost 2 bases, with 13 bases spanning the gap. CDR3 length: 15 amino acids. Here the CDR3 DNA reads TGTGCCAGCAGCTCTCGGACTAATACCTACAATGAGCAGTTCTTC. This translates into CASSSRTNTYNEQFF.

This clonotype was counted a few times. The CDR3 spells CASREDINEKLFF. The CDR3 region has the DNA TGTGCGTCCAGGGAGGATATTAATGAAAAACTGTTTTTT. The V gene is TRBV6-1, the J gene TRBJ1-4; possibly TRBD1 for D (5 bases). Per the germline V gene, CDR1 is MNHNS and CDR2 is SASEGT. This CDR3 has 13 amino acids.

The V and J genes are TRBV7-2 and TRBJ2-7, with a weak D call TRBD1 (7 bases). CDR3 length: 15 residues. V was trimmed by 2 bases and J by 2 bases, leaving 13 bases between them. Germline CDR1 reads SGHTA; CDR2 reads FQGNSA. CDR3 coding DNA: TGTGCCAGCAGCTTAAAAGGGGGCGGGACCTACGAGCAGTACTTC. It is translated as CASSLKGGGTYEQYF.

In this sample, this clonotype turned up a few times. V is TRBV7-8 and J is TRBJ2-1; 9 nucleotides match TRBD2. The junction had 7 bases not matched to a gene; V was cut back by 1 base and J by 9 bases. CDR1 is SGHVS and CDR2 is FQNEAQ in the germline V gene. The CDR3 covers 15 residues. The CDR3 DNA reads TGTGCCAGCAGCTTAGAAGCGCGGGGGGGCCTTGAGCAGTTCTTC. As protein: CASSLEARGGLEQFF.

The J gene is TRBJ2-7, the V gene TRBV7-2; 11 bases are a match to TRBD2. The CDR3 has 16 amino acids. Trimming took 1 base from V and 5 from J; bases not matched to a gene: 7. The germline V gene encodes CDR1 SGHTA and CDR2 FQGNSA. In nucleotides, the CDR3 is TGTGCCAGCAGCTTAGTACTAGCGGGAGTCACCCACGAGCAGTACTTC. It specifies CASSLVLAGVTHEQYF.

This clonotype was counted only a few times. The chain couples TRBV20-1 to TRBJ2-7, with D possibly matching TRBD2 (6 bases). Germline lookup yields CDR1 DFQATT and CDR2 SNEGSKA (reference sequence). The CDR3 has 12 amino acids. The V end lost 6 bases, the J end lost 4 bases, and 13 bases lay between the germline ends. CDR3 in amino acids: CSAPDYSYEQYF. In nucleotides, the CDR3 is TGCAGTGCCCCGGACTACTCTTACGAGCAGTACTTC.

In its sample, this clonotype was seen many times. The rearrangement joins TRBV4-1 to TRBJ2-2; the match to TRBD1 covers 9 bases. CDR1 is MGHRA, CDR2 YSYEKL, per germline. Trimming at V came to 0 bases and at J to 7 bases, leaving 9 bases not matched to a gene. There are 17 residues in the CDR3. This CDR3 reads CASSQEQGQGAGGELFF. The CDR3, as DNA: TGCGCCAGCAGCCAAGAACAGGGACAGGGCGCGGGCGGGGAGCTGTTTTTT.

The V gene is TRBV29-1, the J gene TRBJ2-3, with D possibly matching TRBD1 (6 bases). The CDR3 has 13 residues. Germline V gene lookup returns CDR1 SQVTM and CDR2 ANQGSEA. V shed 7 bases and J shed 0 bases, with 11 bases lying between them. CDR3 loop: CSAQQGSTDTQYF. The CDR3 DNA follows: TGCAGCGCACAACAGGGAAGCACAGATACGCAGTATTTT.

The CDR3 DNA follows: TGTGCCAGCAGCCTAGGGACGGGGGCAACTAATGAAAAACTGTTTTTT. Translated, it gives CASSLGTGATNEKLFF. The rearrangement joins TRBV28 to TRBJ1-4; the D gene is possibly TRBD1 (5 bases). Germline assignment: CDR1 MDHEN and CDR2 SYDVKM. The V end lost 6 bases, the J end lost 0 bases, and 14 bases lay between the germline ends. This CDR3 contains 16 residues.

The chain uses TRBV27 and TRBJ2-7; D is unclear. The V end lost 4 bases, the J end lost 4 bases, and 11 bases lay between the germline ends. The CDR3 loop spans 13 amino acids. CDR1 MNHEY and CDR2 SMNVEV come from the germline V gene (reference sequence). The CDR3 DNA reads as TGTGCCAGCAGTTCCCTACGAACATACGAGCAGTACTTC. Translating it yields CASSSLRTYEQYF.

CDR3 sequence: CSANYGYTF. The CDR3, as DNA: TGCAGTGCTAACTATGGCTACACCTTC. This chain joins TRBV20-1 and TRBJ1-2; D ambiguous. The CDR3 has 9 amino acids. V was shortened by 4 bases and J by 3 bases, with 0 bases between the two germline ends. Germline V gene data show CDR1 as DFQATT and CDR2 as SNEGSKA (reference sequence).

The chain links TRBV7-3 to TRBJ1-1, with a possible D match to TRBD1 (5 bases). The germline V gene encodes CDR1 SGHTA and CDR2 FQGTGA. CDR3 length: 15 amino acids. Deletions cut 5 bases from V and 5 bases from J, with 18 bases between. The CDR3 here is CASSALGGGSTEAFF. CDR3 DNA sequence: TGTGCCAGCAGCGCTCTCGGGGGGGGAAGTACTGAAGCTTTCTTT.

This clonotype came up a few times. This sequence joins TRBV20-1 and TRBJ2-3, with unresolved D. Germline V lookup: CDR1 DFQATT, CDR2 SNEGSKA (reference sequence). CDR3 length: 12 residues. The V end was cut by 1 base, the J end by 5 bases, with 7 bases between. This CDR3 is CSARGLKDTQYF. CDR3 DNA: TGCAGTGCTAGAGGGCTGAAAGATACGCAGTATTTT.

In its sample, this clonotype was seen a few times. The J gene is TRBJ2-1, the V gene TRBV19; no definite D call. Germline V gene sequence: CDR1 LNHDA, CDR2 SQIVND (reference sequence). Between the trimmed V and J ends, which lost 3 bases and 10 bases, there was a span of 13 bases. CDR3 length: 13 residues. The DNA of the CDR3 is TGTGCCAGTAGTATCTCGAACCCCCGAGAGCAGTTCTTC. It yields the protein CASSISNPREQFF.

The V and J genes are TRBV25-1 and TRBJ2-1; D not resolved. Germline values: CDR1 MGHDK, CDR2 SYGVNS. Trimming took off 3 bases at V and 0 bases at J, with 6 bases between the two ends. The CDR3 sequence is 14 residues long. In nucleotides, the CDR3 is TGTGCCAGCAGTGATCAGATCTCCTACAATGAGCAGTTCTTC. Translated, it gives CASSDQISYNEQFF.

The gene calls are TRBV20-1 and TRBJ1-2; the D is unclear. The CDR3 sequence is 14 residues long. V was cut by 1 base and J by 7 bases, with 16 bases left in between. The germline V gene encodes CDR1 DFQATT and CDR2 SNEGSKA (reference sequence). In nucleotides, the CDR3 is TGCAGTGCTAGAGTCGGTCCTGTAAAGGGTGGCTACACCTTC. Protein: CSARVGPVKGGYTF.

The chain couples TRBV4-3 to TRBJ2-2, with D hard to call. CDR3 length: 12 amino acids. Germline V gives CDR1 LGHNA, CDR2 YSLEER. Trimming removed 4 bases from V and 5 bases from J, with 5 bases in between. For the CDR3, the DNA is TGCGCCAGCAGCCGCCGGACCGGGGAGCTGTTTTTT. It specifies CASSRRTGELFF.

This clonotype was found a few times. The V and J genes are TRBV20-1 and TRBJ1-1; D is possibly TRBD1 (6 bases). The germline gives CDR1 DFQATT, CDR2 SNEGSKA (reference sequence). The CDR3 loop spans 14 amino acids. V lost 3 bases to trimming and J lost 4 bases, with 15 bases between them. CDR3 bases: TGCAGTGCTAGGGGCAGGGGAAAGGGCACTGAAGCTTTCTTT. Amino acids: CSARGRGKGTEAFF.

The V and J genes are TRBV19 and TRBJ2-7; 8 nucleotides align to TRBD2. Trimming removed 5 bases from V and 4 bases from J; junction bases left unmatched: 7. Per germline, CDR1 LNHDA and CDR2 SQIVND (reference sequence). The CDR3 loop spans 14 amino acids. CDR3 residues: CASSPTGGAYEQYF. The CDR3 bases are TGTGCCAGTAGTCCGACGGGGGGGGCTTACGAGCAGTACTTC.

This clonotype appeared a few times. The chain links TRBV12-3 or TRBV12-4 to TRBJ1-5; D is undetermined. This CDR3 is 14 amino acids long. With 6 bases removed from V and 4 bases from J, the gap between germline ends came to 13 bases. The CDR3: CASRLSGGNQPQHF. CDR3 DNA: TGTGCCAGCAGACTCTCAGGAGGGAATCAGCCCCAGCATTTT.

A few counts support this clonotype. V is TRBV20-1 and J is TRBJ2-5, with TRBD2 identical over 10 bases. J was trimmed by 5 bases and V by 3 bases; bases with no gene match: 9. This CDR3 has 15 residues. The germline V gene encodes CDR1 DFQATT and CDR2 SNEGSKA (reference sequence). The CDR3 is CSASQGLAFGETQYF. The DNA of the CDR3 is TGCAGTGCTAGTCAGGGACTAGCGTTCGGTGAGACCCAGTACTTC.

This rearrangement joins TRBV6-5 to TRBJ2-1; TRBD1 matches 7 bases. Losses at the gene ends were 0 bases for V and 3 bases for J; bases not matched to a gene: 5. This CDR3 spans 16 amino acids. The germline CDR1 and CDR2 sequences are MNHEY and SVGAGI. The CDR3 DNA follows: TGTGCCAGCAGTTACTCGACAGGGTTTCTCTACAATGAGCAGTTCTTC. The encoded protein is CASSYSTGFLYNEQFF.

This clonotype has a count of ten or more. The chain couples TRBV7-2 to TRBJ2-1; either TRBD1 or TRBD2 may fit D (5 bases each). Germline values: CDR1 SGHTA, CDR2 FQGNSA. The CDR3 is 13 amino acids. V gave up 2 bases and J gave up 8 bases, with 10 bases separating them. The CDR3 loop reads CASSLQGVHEQFF. In DNA form, the CDR3 reads TGTGCCAGCAGCTTACAGGGAGTACATGAGCAGTTCTTC.

The chain has TRBV20-1 and TRBJ1-2; TRBD1 matches at 7 bases. The CDR3 loop spans 14 amino acids. Looked up from germline, CDR1 is DFQATT and CDR2 is SNEGSKA (reference sequence). The J segment lost 6 bases and the V segment lost 3 bases, leaving 10 bases of the junction unmatched. CDR3 coding DNA: TGCAGTGCTAGCCCCCAGACAGGGCGAGATGGCTACACCTTC. Protein product: CSASPQTGRDGYTF.

This clonotype turned up a few times. This sequence joins TRBV7-9 and TRBJ2-5, with D unresolved. The CDR3 totals 16 residues. The germline V gene encodes CDR1 SEHNR and CDR2 FQNEAQ (reference sequence). V lost 5 bases and J 0 bases, leaving 16 bases between the germline ends. CDR3: CASSTEVVGYQETQYF. CDR3 nucleotide sequence: TGTGCCAGCAGCACCGAGGTGGTGGGGTACCAAGAGACCCAGTACTTC. The variable domain in full, completed from reference TRBV7-9 and TRBJ2-5, reads DTGVSQNPRHKITKRGQNVTFRCDPISEHNRLYWYRQTLGQGPEFLTYFQNEAQLEKSRLLSDRFSAERPKGSFSTLEIQRTEQGDSAMYLCASSTEVVGYQETQYFGPGTRLLVL.